These 22 T cell receptor beta chains were all obtained from the same sample, sequenced in a study of shared clonotypes between healthy human individuals. TCRdb's copy holds only in-frame clones and misses some; the assay was immunoSEQ multiplex PCR. The sample lists 110,000 or so clones; more than 65% were seen once. Material for sequencing was memory CD8+ T cells sorted from blood. The subset denotes: CD45RO+ cells pooled with CCR7-negative TemRA cells. These receptors all come from a woman younger than 45 in good health.

Of note for this clone: A much larger clone differs by one base, so this may be a read error. Other nucleotide sequences in the sample specify the same CDR3. The chain links TRBV25-1 to TRBJ2-5, with TRBD1 matching over 8 bases. The CDR3 length is 11 residues. The germline CDR1 and CDR2 sequences are MGHDK and SYGVNS. Trimming took 5 bases from V and 11 from J; bases not matched to a gene: 4. The CDR3 nucleotides read TGTGCCAGCAGTCCGGGACAGGAGCAGTACTTC. It is translated as CASSPGQEQYF.

The V and J genes are TRBV19 and TRBJ2-5; 8 bases agree with TRBD2. Trimming took 5 bases from V and 5 from J; bases not matched to a gene: 7. The germline V gene encodes CDR1 LNHDA and CDR2 SQIVND (reference sequence). The CDR3 has 14 amino acids. The CDR3 sequence: CASSVGLGSETQYF. CDR3 sequence (DNA): TGTGCCAGTAGTGTGGGACTAGGATCTGAGACCCAGTACTTC.

The rearrangement uses TRBV19 and TRBJ1-5; 10 bases align to TRBD1. Germline V gene data show CDR1 as LNHDA and CDR2 as SQIVND (reference sequence). The V segment lost 7 bases and the J segment 9 bases; nucleotides outside the gene matches: 12. This CDR3 region has 15 residues. The CDR3 DNA reads TGTGCCAGTAAAGGGACAGGGGACGCTTCGGGGCCCCAGCATTTT. The encoded protein is CASKGTGDASGPQHF.

The rearrangement joins TRBV4-2 to TRBJ1-1; no clear D gene. The V and J ends lost 2 bases and 1 base respectively, with 11 bases between them. In germline, CDR1 is LGHNA, CDR2 YNFKEQ. The CDR3 is 15 amino acids. CDR3 nucleotides: TGTGCCAGCAGCCAATTTCGATTGGGGAACACTGAAGCTTTCTTT. It translates to CASSQFRLGNTEAFF.

The chain links TRBV11-2 to TRBJ2-5, with unresolved D. Germline values: CDR1 SGHAT, CDR2 FQNNGV. This CDR3 is built from 14 residues. Trimming took 6 bases from V and 3 from J, leaving 14 bases between them. CDR3 coding DNA: TGTGCCAGCAGGGGATACGGGCAGAAAGAGACCCAGTACTTC. Its protein is CASRGYGQKETQYF.

The rearrangement joins TRBV6-1 to TRBJ1-5; 7 bases line up with TRBD1. The CDR3 spans 16 residues. CDR1 is MNHNS and CDR2 is SASEGT in the germline V gene. Unmatched junction bases numbered 9, after V lost 3 bases and J lost 4 bases. This chain's CDR3 is CASSDWRGQRNQPQHF. The CDR3 DNA reads TGTGCCAGCAGTGACTGGAGGGGGCAACGGAATCAGCCCCAGCATTTT.

This chain connects TRBV6-5 to TRBJ1-5; D call uncertain. The CDR3 totals 14 residues. Between the trimmed V and J ends, which lost 4 bases and 5 bases, there was a span of 12 bases. CDR1 is MNHEY and CDR2 is SVGAGI in the germline V gene. The CDR3 nucleotides read TGTGCCAGCAGTTCATTATTTGGGGATCAGCCCCAGCATTTT. Protein: CASSSLFGDQPQHF.

This clone was observed a single time. V and J are TRBV11-3 and TRBJ2-2, with D possibly TRBD2 on 6 matching bases. This CDR3 is 17 amino acids long. The V and J ends lost 3 bases and 4 bases respectively, with 18 bases between them. The germline CDR1 and CDR2 sequences are SGHNT and YENEEA. The CDR3 protein is CASSFLRAGGVTGELFF. In DNA, the CDR3 is TGTGCCAGCAGCTTTTTAAGAGCCGGGGGAGTCACCGGGGAGCTGTTTTTT.

This clone was detected many times. The chain couples TRBV12-1 to TRBJ2-7. TRBV12-1 is a known pseudogene. The CDR3 runs to 14 residues. CDR3: CASSGRPCSYEQYF. In nucleotides, the CDR3 is TGTGCCAGCAGCGGACGGCCCTGCTCCTACGAGCAGTACTTC.

The rearrangement uses TRBV5-1 and TRBJ1-4, with a weak D call TRBD1 (5 bases). CDR3 length: 16 amino acids. Per germline, CDR1 SGHRS and CDR2 YFSETQ. Trimming took off 0 bases at V and 3 bases at J, with 12 bases between the two ends. Written as DNA, the CDR3 is TGCGCCAGCAGCTTGGGCGGGGTAGGGGCTAATGAAAAACTGTTTTTT. Translation: CASSLGGVGANEKLFF.

V is TRBV5-8 and J is TRBJ2-1, with TRBD2 identical over 11 bases. The CDR3 length is 16 residues. J lost 3 bases, V lost 1 base, and 3 bases had no gene match. Germline CDR1 is SGHTS and CDR2 is YDEGEE. CDR3 loop: CASSLSSGRFYNEQFF. CDR3 nucleotides: TGTGCCAGCAGCTTGTCTAGCGGGAGGTTCTACAATGAGCAGTTCTTC.

The V and J genes are TRBV11-2 and TRBJ1-5; D is possibly TRBD1 (5 bases). V lost 5 bases, J lost 13 bases, and 18 bases lay in between. Germline-derived CDR1 and CDR2 are SGHAT and FQNNGV. The CDR3 totals 13 residues. CDR3 protein: CASSRGSSGQQHF. CDR3 in DNA: TGTGCCAGCAGCCGGGGGTCATCGGGGCAGCAGCATTTT.

This chain uses TRBV5-1 with TRBJ1-4; 7 bases fit TRBD1. J lost 4 bases, V lost 2 bases, and 5 bases had no gene match. Germline V gene lookup returns CDR1 SGHRS and CDR2 YFSETQ. CDR3 length: 15 amino acids. CDR3 protein: CASSLRQGGNEKLFF. CDR3 nucleotide sequence: TGCGCCAGCAGCTTAAGACAGGGCGGTAATGAAAAACTGTTTTTT.

The table lists this clone with many counts. The chain carries TRBV9 and TRBJ2-5; no clear D. With the DNA end fitting TRBJ2-7 better, the J assignment may be wrong. Germline assignment: CDR1 SGDLS and CDR2 YYNGEE. The CDR3 runs to 11 residues. The CDR3 loop reads CASSSGYEQYF. CDR3 DNA sequence: TGTGCCAGCAGCTCAGGATACGAGCAGTACTTC.

This clone showed up just a few times. The chain recombines TRBV7-2 with TRBJ1-1, with a possible D match to TRBD1 (6 bases). The CDR3 consists of 14 residues. Between the trimmed V and J ends, which lost 2 bases and 5 bases, there was a span of 12 bases. The germline V gene has CDR1 SGHTA and CDR2 FQGNSA. The CDR3 is CASSLSQGRTEAFF. CDR3 DNA: TGTGCCAGCAGCTTATCGCAGGGGCGGACTGAAGCTTTCTTT.

In nucleotides, the CDR3 is TGCGCCAGCTTGGACTACGAGCAGTACTTC. It translates to CASLDYEQYF. The chain recombines TRBV10-1 with TRBJ2-5; D is ambiguous. The DNA end is a closer match to TRBJ2-7, so the J assignment may be wrong. The CDR3 sequence is 10 residues long. Germline loops: CDR1 WNHNN, CDR2 SYGVQD (reference sequence).

This chain connects TRBV10-1 to TRBJ1-1; D is undetermined. The length of the CDR3 is 13 residues. V gave up 3 bases and J gave up 0 bases, with 5 bases separating them. Germline V gene sequence: CDR1 WNHNN, CDR2 SYGVQD (reference sequence). The CDR3 DNA reads as TGCGCCAGCAGTGACAGCTTGAACACTGAAGCTTTCTTT. This codes for CASSDSLNTEAFF.

Points on this clone: A junction boundary mismatches the germline segment, possibly from a read error. V and J are TRBV25-1 and TRBJ2-2; perhaps TRBD1 as D (6 bases). The CDR3 length is 16 residues. Germline V gene data show CDR1 as MGHDK and CDR2 as SYGVNS. The CDR3 region is CASTEDKGGFTGELFF. The CDR3 coding sequence is TGTGCCAGCACTGAAGACAAAGGGGGTTTCACCGGGGAGCTGTTTTTT.

The chain combines TRBV28 with TRBJ2-7; either TRBD1 or TRBD2 may fit D (5 bases each). This CDR3 comprises 15 residues. The V and J ends lost 4 bases and 0 bases respectively, with 13 bases between them. Germline CDR1 is MDHEN and CDR2 is SYDVKM. CDR3 amino acids: CASSYSAGSSYEQYF. The CDR3 bases are TGTGCCAGCAGTTACTCTGCAGGGAGCTCCTACGAGCAGTACTTC.

The chain is built from TRBV6-4 and TRBJ2-1; 7 bases are a match to TRBD2. The trim removed 8 bases at V and 5 bases at J, leaving 9 bases unmatched. CDR3 length: 14 residues. Germline V lookup: CDR1 MRHNA, CDR2 SNTAGT. The CDR3 nucleotides are TGTGCCAGCGGCAACGCGGGAGAGAACAATGAGCAGTTCTTC. It yields the protein CASGNAGENNEQFF.

Comments on this clone: Other DNA sequences of this sample code for an identical CDR3. The rearrangement uses TRBV5-1 and TRBJ2-3, with 11 positions matching TRBD1. Trimming at V came to 0 bases and at J to 6 bases, leaving 0 bases not matched to a gene. The CDR3 spans 14 residues. Germline V gene sequence: CDR1 SGHRS, CDR2 YFSETQ. The CDR3 DNA reads as TGCGCCAGCAGCTTGGGGACAGGGGGCGATACGCAGTATTTT. Residues: CASSLGTGGDTQYF. The whole variable domain, filled in from reference TRBV5-1 and TRBJ2-3, reads KAGVTQTPRYLIKTRGQQVTLSCSPISGHRSVSWYQQTPGQGLQFLFEYFSETQRNKGNFPGRFSGRQFSNSRSEMNVSTLELGDSALYLCASSLGTGGDTQYFGPGTRLTVL.

V is TRBV20-1 and J is TRBJ2-7; no clear D gene. The CDR3 extends over 11 amino acids. The germline V gene has CDR1 DFQATT and CDR2 SNEGSKA (reference sequence). Trimming removed 5 bases from V and 6 bases from J, with 11 bases in between. The CDR3 region is CSAHEHREQYF. The CDR3 DNA reads as TGCAGTGCTCATGAGCACCGCGAGCAGTACTTC.